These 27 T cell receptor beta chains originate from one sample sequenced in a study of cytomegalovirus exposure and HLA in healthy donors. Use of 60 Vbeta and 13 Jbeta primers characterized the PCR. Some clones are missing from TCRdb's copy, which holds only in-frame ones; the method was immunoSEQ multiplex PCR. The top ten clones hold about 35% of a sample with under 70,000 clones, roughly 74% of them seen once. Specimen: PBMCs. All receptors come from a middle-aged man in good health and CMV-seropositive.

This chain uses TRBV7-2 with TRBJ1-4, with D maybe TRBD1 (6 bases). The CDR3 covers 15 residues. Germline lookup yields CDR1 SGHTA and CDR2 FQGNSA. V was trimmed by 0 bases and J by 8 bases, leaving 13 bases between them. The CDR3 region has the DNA TGTGCCAGCAGCTTAGCGGGGGAGGGGGGGGAAAAACTGTTTTTT. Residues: CASSLAGEGGEKLFF.

CDR3 nucleotide sequence: TGCAGCGTTCCGGGGGGAAGGGGAGGCTACGAGCAGTACTTC. The encoded protein is CSVPGGRGGYEQYF. The V call is TRBV29-1, the J call TRBJ2-7; 7 positions agree with TRBD2. The CDR3 is 14 residues long. Germline lookup yields CDR1 SQVTM and CDR2 ANQGSEA. Trimming removed 5 bases from V and 3 bases from J; junction bases left unmatched: 10.

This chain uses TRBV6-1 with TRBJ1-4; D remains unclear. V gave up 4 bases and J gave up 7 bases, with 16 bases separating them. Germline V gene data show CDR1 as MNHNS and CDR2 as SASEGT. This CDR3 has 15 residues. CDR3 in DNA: TGTGCCAGCAGTGGGAGACCCCTGGGTACTGAAAAACTGTTTTTT. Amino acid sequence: CASSGRPLGTEKLFF.

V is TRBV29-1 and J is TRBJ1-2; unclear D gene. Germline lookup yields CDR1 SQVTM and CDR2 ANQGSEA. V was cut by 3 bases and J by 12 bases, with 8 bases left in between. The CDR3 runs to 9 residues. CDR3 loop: CSVDKQDTF. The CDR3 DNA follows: TGCAGCGTTGATAAGCAGGACACCTTC.

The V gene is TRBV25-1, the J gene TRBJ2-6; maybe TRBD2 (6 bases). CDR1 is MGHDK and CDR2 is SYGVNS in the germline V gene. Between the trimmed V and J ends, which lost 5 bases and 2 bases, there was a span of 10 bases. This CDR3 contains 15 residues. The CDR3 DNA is TGTGCCAGCAGTCCCGGGACTGCTGGGGCCAACGTCCTGACTTTC. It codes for CASSPGTAGANVLTF.

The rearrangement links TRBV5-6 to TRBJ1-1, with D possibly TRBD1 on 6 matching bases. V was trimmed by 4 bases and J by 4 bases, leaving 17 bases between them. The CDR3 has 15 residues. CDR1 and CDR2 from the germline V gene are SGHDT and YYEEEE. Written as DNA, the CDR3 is TGTGCCAGCAGCCCTTGGGGGGGCTGGGGCACTGAAGCTTTCTTT. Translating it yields CASSPWGGWGTEAFF.

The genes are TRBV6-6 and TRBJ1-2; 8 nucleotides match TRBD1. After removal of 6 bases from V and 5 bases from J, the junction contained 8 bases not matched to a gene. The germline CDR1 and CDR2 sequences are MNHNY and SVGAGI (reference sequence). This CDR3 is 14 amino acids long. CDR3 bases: TGTGCCAGCAGGTCCCCCGGACAGGGATATGGCTACACCTTC. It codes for CASRSPGQGYGYTF.

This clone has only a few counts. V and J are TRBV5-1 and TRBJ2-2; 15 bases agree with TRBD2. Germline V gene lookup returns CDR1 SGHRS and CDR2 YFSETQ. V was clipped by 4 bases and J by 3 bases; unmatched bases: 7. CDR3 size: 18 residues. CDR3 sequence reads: CASSPWTSGGADTGELFF. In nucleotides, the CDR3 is TGCGCCAGCAGCCCATGGACTAGCGGGGGGGCCGACACCGGGGAGCTGTTTTTT.

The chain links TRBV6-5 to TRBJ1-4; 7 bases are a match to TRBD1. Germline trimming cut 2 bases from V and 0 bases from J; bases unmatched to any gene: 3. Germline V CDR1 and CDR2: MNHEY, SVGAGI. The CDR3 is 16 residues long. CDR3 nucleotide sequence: TGTGCCAGCAGTTACCGGGACAGCTCAACTAATGAAAAACTGTTTTTT. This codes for CASSYRDSSTNEKLFF.

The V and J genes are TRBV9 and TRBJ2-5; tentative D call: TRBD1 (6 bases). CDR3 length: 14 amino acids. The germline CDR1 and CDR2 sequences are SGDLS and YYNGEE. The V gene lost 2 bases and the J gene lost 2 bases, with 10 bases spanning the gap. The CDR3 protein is CASSVTGFQETQYF. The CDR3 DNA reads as TGTGCCAGCAGCGTCACAGGGTTTCAAGAGACCCAGTACTTC.

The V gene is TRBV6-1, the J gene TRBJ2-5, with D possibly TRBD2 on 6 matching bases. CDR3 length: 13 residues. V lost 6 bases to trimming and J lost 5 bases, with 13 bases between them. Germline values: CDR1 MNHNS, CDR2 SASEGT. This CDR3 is CASRPEGLETQYF. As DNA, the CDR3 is TGTGCCAGCAGGCCGGAGGGGCTGGAGACCCAGTACTTC.

CDR3 nucleotide sequence: TGTGCCAGCAGTGAAGGTCCGGCCTACGAGCAGTACTTC. Translation: CASSEGPAYEQYF. The rearrangement links TRBV2 to TRBJ2-7; D remains ambiguous. Trimming took off 1 base at V and 2 bases at J, with 6 bases between the two ends. Germline lookup yields CDR1 SNHLY and CDR2 FYNNEI. The CDR3 loop spans 13 amino acids.

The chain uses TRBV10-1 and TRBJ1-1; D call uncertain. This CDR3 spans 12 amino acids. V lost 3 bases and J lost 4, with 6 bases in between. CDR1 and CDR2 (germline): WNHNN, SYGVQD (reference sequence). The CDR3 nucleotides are TGCGCCAGCAGTGAAGGAGGCACTGAAGCTTTCTTT. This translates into CASSEGGTEAFF.

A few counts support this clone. CDR3 nucleotide sequence: TGTGCCAGCCGACTTTATAGCAATCAGCCCCAGCATTTT. This sequence encodes CASRLYSNQPQHF. V and J are TRBV27 and TRBJ1-5; D not certain. Germline V gene data show CDR1 as MNHEY and CDR2 as SMNVEV (reference sequence). The ends were cut back, 8 bases at V and 0 bases at J, with 8 bases in the middle. This CDR3 region has 13 residues.

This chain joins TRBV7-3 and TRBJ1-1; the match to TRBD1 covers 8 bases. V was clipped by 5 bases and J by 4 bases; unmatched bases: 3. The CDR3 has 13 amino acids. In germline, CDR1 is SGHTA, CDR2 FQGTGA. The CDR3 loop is CASSGGQGTEAFF. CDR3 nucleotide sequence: TGTGCCAGCAGCGGCGGACAGGGCACTGAAGCTTTCTTT. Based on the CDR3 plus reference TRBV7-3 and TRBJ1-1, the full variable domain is GAGVSQTPSNKVTEKGKYVELRCDPISGHTALYWYRQSLGQGPEFLIYFQGTGAADDSGLPNDRFFAVRPEGSVSTLKIQRTERGDSAVYLCASSGGQGTEAFFGQGTRLTVV.

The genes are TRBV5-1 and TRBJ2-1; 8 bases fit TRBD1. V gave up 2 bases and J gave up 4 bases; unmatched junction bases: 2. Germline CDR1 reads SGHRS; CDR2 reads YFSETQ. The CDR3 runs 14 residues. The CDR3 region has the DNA TGCGCCAGCAGCTTAGACAGGGGTTACAATGAGCAGTTCTTC. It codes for CASSLDRGYNEQFF.

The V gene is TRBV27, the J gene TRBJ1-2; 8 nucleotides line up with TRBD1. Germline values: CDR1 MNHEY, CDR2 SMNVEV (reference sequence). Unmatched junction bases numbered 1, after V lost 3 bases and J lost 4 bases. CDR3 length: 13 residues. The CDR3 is CASSFDRGYGYTF. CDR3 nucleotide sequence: TGTGCCAGCAGTTTCGACAGGGGCTATGGCTACACCTTC.

The DNA for the CDR3 is TGTGCCAGCAGCTTGGCCGGACAGGGTAGGGAAAAACTGTTTTTT. Residues: CASSLAGQGREKLFF. The genes are TRBV5-4 and TRBJ1-4; 8 nucleotides align to TRBD1. Germline values: CDR1 SGHNT, CDR2 YYREEE (reference sequence). This CDR3 is built from 15 residues. V lost 0 bases and J lost 8; bases outside the gene matches: 6. The variable domain in full, completed from reference TRBV5-4 and TRBJ1-4, reads ETGVTQSPTHLIKTRGQQVTLRCSSQSGHNTVSWYQQALGQGPQFIFQYYREEENGRGNFPPRFSGLQFPNYSSELNVNALELDDSALYLCASSLAGQGREKLFFGSGTQLSVL.

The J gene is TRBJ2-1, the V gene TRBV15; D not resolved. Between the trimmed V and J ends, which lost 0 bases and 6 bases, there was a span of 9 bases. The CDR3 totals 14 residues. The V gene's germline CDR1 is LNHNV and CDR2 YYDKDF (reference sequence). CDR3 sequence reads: CATSRDLSANEQFF. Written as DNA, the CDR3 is TGTGCCACCAGCAGAGATTTAAGCGCCAATGAGCAGTTCTTC.

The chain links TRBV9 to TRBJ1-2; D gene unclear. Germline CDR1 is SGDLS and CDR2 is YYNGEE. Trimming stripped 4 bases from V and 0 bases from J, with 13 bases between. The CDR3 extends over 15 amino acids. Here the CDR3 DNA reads TGTGCCAGCAGCCAAGGTACGGGGACTAACTATGGCTACACCTTC. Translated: CASSQGTGTNYGYTF.

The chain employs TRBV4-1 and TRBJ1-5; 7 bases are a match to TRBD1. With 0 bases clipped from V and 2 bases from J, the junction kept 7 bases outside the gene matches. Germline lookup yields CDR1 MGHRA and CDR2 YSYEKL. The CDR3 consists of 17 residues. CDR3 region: CASSQDTTGDGNQPQHF. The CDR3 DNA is TGCGCCAGCAGCCAAGACACAACAGGGGATGGCAATCAGCCCCAGCATTTT.

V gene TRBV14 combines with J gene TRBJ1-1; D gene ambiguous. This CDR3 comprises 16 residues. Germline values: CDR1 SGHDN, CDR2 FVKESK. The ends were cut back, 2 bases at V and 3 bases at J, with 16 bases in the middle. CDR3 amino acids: CASSQLLPGKDTEAFF. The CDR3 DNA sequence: TGTGCCAGCAGCCAACTTCTCCCGGGGAAGGACACTGAAGCTTTCTTT.

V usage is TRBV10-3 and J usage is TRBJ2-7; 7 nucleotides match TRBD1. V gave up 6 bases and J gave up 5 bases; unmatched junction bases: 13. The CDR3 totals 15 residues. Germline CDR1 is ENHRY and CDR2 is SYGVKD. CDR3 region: CAIRPGTRGPHEQYF. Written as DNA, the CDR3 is TGTGCCATCAGGCCCGGGACAAGGGGGCCTCACGAGCAGTACTTC.

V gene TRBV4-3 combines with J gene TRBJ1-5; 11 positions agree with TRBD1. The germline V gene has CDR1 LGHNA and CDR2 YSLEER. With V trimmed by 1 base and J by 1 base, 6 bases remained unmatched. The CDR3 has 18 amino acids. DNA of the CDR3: TGCGCCAGCAGCCAAGGGGACAGGGGGTATTGGAGCAATCAGCCCCAGCATTTT. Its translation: CASSQGDRGYWSNQPQHF.

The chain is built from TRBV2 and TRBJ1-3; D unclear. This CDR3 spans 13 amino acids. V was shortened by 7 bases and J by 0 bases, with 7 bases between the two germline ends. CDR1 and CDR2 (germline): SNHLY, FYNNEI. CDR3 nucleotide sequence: TGTGCCAGCACCGTATACTCTGGAAACACCATATATTTT. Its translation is CASTVYSGNTIYF.

This CDR3 is CASSDLLQVGAFF. CDR3 in DNA: TGTGCCAGCAGCGATCTATTACAGGTGGGAGCTTTCTTT. The chain recombines TRBV5-4 with TRBJ1-1, with D possibly matching TRBD1 (5 bases). The CDR3 length is 13 residues. Germline V gene data show CDR1 as SGHNT and CDR2 as YYREEE (reference sequence). The ends were cut back, 4 bases at V and 10 bases at J, with 17 bases in the middle.

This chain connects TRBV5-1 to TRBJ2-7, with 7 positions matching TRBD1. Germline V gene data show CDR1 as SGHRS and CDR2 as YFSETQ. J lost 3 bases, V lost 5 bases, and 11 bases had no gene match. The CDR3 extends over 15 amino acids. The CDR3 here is CASRAAGDRVYEQYF. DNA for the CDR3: TGCGCCAGCAGGGCCGCCGGGGACAGAGTCTACGAGCAGTACTTC.